A single sample gave rise to the 19 T cell receptor beta chains below, sequenced in a study of Ad26.COV2.S vaccination and SARS-CoV-2 variants. Sequencing was performed with immunoSEQ multiplex PCR; in TCRdb, only in-frame clones are kept and a portion is missing. This table holds 200,000 to 250,000 clones, over 75% found once. Treatment: around 19 received Ad26.COV2.S at low or high dose, single or two shots; a few received placebo; per-sample allocation not given. At day 63 after the first vaccine or placebo injection, samples were drawn. This sample comprised peripheral blood, obtained in a trial of Ad26.COV2.S vaccine versus placebo. The receptor set was obtained from a person between 18 and 65 years old who received the Ad26.COV2.S COVID-19 vaccine or a placebo.

The chain recombines TRBV6-6 with TRBJ1-1, with D perhaps matching TRBD1 (5 bases). Trimming pared 7 bases from V and 6 bases from J, leaving 18 bases between. CDR1 is MNHNY, CDR2 SVGAGI, per germline (reference sequence). This CDR3 spans 14 amino acids. This chain's CDR3 is CASTLGTQGAEAFF. DNA for the CDR3: TGTGCCAGCACTCTCGGGACGCAGGGCGCTGAAGCTTTCTTT.

As concerns this clone: Other DNA sequences from this sample encode an identical CDR3 as well. CDR3 DNA sequence: TGTGCCAGCAGTTATAGCGACTCCACAGATACGCAGTATTTT. Protein sequence: CASSYSDSTDTQYF. The J gene is TRBJ2-3, the V gene TRBV6-5; D perhaps matches TRBD2 (5 bases). Germline V lookup: CDR1 MNHEY, CDR2 SVGAGI. CDR3 size: 14 residues. Trimming left V 3 bases short and J 2 bases short, with 9 bases between.

The chain combines TRBV28 with TRBJ1-5; no reliable D call. V shed 8 bases and J shed 3 bases, with 20 bases lying between them. CDR3 length equals 16 residues. CDR1 is MDHEN and CDR2 is SYDVKM in the germline V gene. CDR3 in amino acids: CASGRTVLSDNQPQHF. The CDR3 nucleotides are TGTGCCAGCGGACGGACCGTCCTTAGCGACAATCAGCCCCAGCATTTT.

V gene TRBV28 combines with J gene TRBJ2-7; D unclear. This CDR3 is 15 amino acids long. The V end was cut by 3 bases, the J end by 0 bases, with 12 bases between. Germline assignment: CDR1 MDHEN and CDR2 SYDVKM. In DNA form, the CDR3 reads TGTGCCAGCAGTTTTCTGGGCGGAAGCTCCTACGAGCAGTACTTC. Its translation is CASSFLGGSSYEQYF.

The V gene is TRBV19, the J gene TRBJ1-2; D call uncertain. The CDR3 is 15 residues long. V was trimmed by 0 bases and J by 7 bases, leaving 15 bases between them. The germline V gene has CDR1 LNHDA and CDR2 SQIVND (reference sequence). The CDR3 region has the DNA TGTGCCAGTAGTATAGAGTCCGCAGGCAAAAGTGGCTACACCTTC. Translated: CASSIESAGKSGYTF.

This clone was found a few times. This rearrangement joins TRBV12-3 or TRBV12-4 to TRBJ2-3; no definite D call. The V end lost 4 bases, the J end lost 5 bases, and 7 bases lay between the germline ends. The CDR3 consists of 12 residues. CDR3 DNA sequence: TGTGCCAGCAGTTATGGGGTAGATACGCAGTATTTT. As protein: CASSYGVDTQYF.

This sequence joins TRBV4-1 and TRBJ2-5; possible D gene TRBD1, 6 bases. In germline, CDR1 is MGHRA, CDR2 YSYEKL. The CDR3 totals 17 residues. Trimming took off 0 bases at V and 1 base at J, with 15 bases between the two ends. CDR3 loop: CASSQDRTVASQETQYF. The CDR3 nucleotides are TGCGCCAGCAGCCAAGATAGGACAGTGGCATCCCAAGAGACCCAGTACTTC.

The CDR3 DNA reads TGTGCCAGCAGCCGGGGACTGCTGAACACTGAAGCTTTCTTT. As protein: CASSRGLLNTEAFF. This chain connects TRBV25-1 to TRBJ1-1, with D tentatively TRBD1 (5 bases). Trimming cost V 6 bases and J 0 bases, with 11 bases left between them. This CDR3 is 14 amino acids long. The germline CDR1 and CDR2 sequences are MGHDK and SYGVNS.

This clone has more than one count but fewer than ten. The rearrangement uses TRBV2 and TRBJ2-1, with D possibly being TRBD1 (6 bases). CDR3 length: 10 residues. CDR1 and CDR2 (germline): SNHLY, FYNNEI. V lost 4 bases and J lost 14, with 9 bases in between. The CDR3 loop is CASSVGGEFF. The CDR3 DNA sequence: TGTGCCAGCAGTGTAGGGGGAGAGTTCTTC.

The V and J genes are TRBV29-1 and TRBJ1-1; D might be TRBD1 (5 bases). Germline CDR1 is SQVTM and CDR2 is ANQGSEA. With 8 bases removed from V and 1 base from J, the gap between germline ends came to 17 bases. The CDR3 is 14 residues long. CDR3 nucleotides: TGCAGCTTGGGGGTGGGCTCGGGGAACACTGAAGCTTTCTTT. Translating gives CSLGVGSGNTEAFF. The full variable domain, in which reference TRBV29-1 and TRBJ1-1 provide the parts outside the CDR3, is SAVISQKPSRDICQRGTSLTIQCQVDSQVTMMFWYRQQPGQSLTLIATANQGSEATYESGFVIDKFPISRPNLTFSTLTVSNMSPEDSSIYLCSLGVGSGNTEAFFGQGTRLTVV.

The rearrangement joins TRBV6-5 to TRBJ1-1; D call uncertain. CDR1 and CDR2 from the germline V gene are MNHEY and SVGAGI. The germline V and J ends were trimmed by 6 bases and 8 bases, with 7 bases remaining between them. This CDR3 is built from 10 residues. As DNA, the CDR3 is TGTGCCAGCAGCAGCCGAGAAGCTTTCTTT. Protein sequence: CASSSREAFF.

This sequence joins TRBV7-2 and TRBJ2-1; 7 nucleotides match TRBD2. This CDR3 comprises 16 residues. Looked up from germline, CDR1 is SGHTA and CDR2 is FQGNSA. Trimming at V came to 5 bases and at J to 5 bases, leaving 12 bases not matched to a gene. CDR3 residues: CASSPLGLGLNNEQFF. The CDR3 DNA is TGTGCCAGCAGCCCGCTAGGACTAGGCCTGAACAATGAGCAGTTCTTC.

The V and J genes are TRBV5-1 and TRBJ2-7; tentative D call: TRBD2 (5 bases). The V end lost 0 bases, the J end lost 7 bases, and 14 bases lay between the germline ends. Germline CDR1 is SGHRS and CDR2 is YFSETQ. This CDR3 contains 14 residues. CDR3 sequence reads: CASSLGQSSGEQYF. The CDR3 nucleotides are TGCGCCAGCAGCTTGGGGCAGAGTTCGGGAGAGCAGTACTTC.

This clone was picked up one time. This chain connects TRBV3-1 (or the pseudogene TRBV3-2) to TRBJ2-2, with D unresolved. The CDR3 consists of 11 residues. Trimming took 4 bases from V and 8 from J, leaving 5 bases between them. CDR1 is LGHDT, CDR2 YNNKEL, per germline (reference sequence). This CDR3 reads CASSRRGELFF. The CDR3 nucleotides read TGTGCCAGCAGCCGAAGGGGGGAGCTGTTTTTT.

The CDR3 is CASRDSTDTQYF. The CDR3 coding sequence is TGTGCCAGCCGGGACAGCACAGATACGCAGTATTTT. The V and J genes are TRBV11-1 and TRBJ2-3; TRBD1 or TRBD2 may be the D gene (5 bases each). The CDR3 is 12 residues long. Germline V gene sequence: CDR1 SGHAT, CDR2 FQDESV (reference sequence). V was clipped by 8 bases and J by 0 bases, with 6 bases between them.

This chain links TRBV15 with TRBJ2-7; D unclear. Germline values: CDR1 LNHNV, CDR2 YYDKDF (reference sequence). V gave up 5 bases and J gave up 2 bases, with 10 bases separating them. CDR3 size: 13 residues. The CDR3, as DNA: TGTGCCACCAGCTTGGACCGTGCCTACGAGCAGTACTTC. It yields the protein CATSLDRAYEQYF.

The V call is TRBV28, the J call TRBJ1-2, with D tentatively TRBD1 (6 bases). Trimming took off 6 bases at V and 6 bases at J, with 14 bases between the two ends. The CDR3 extends over 13 amino acids. Germline CDR1 MDHEN, CDR2 SYDVKM. The CDR3 protein is CASRETGSDGYTF. DNA for the CDR3: TGTGCCAGCAGAGAAACAGGGAGCGATGGCTACACCTTC.

The chain couples TRBV10-2 to TRBJ1-1, with 7 bases fitting TRBD1. Per the germline V gene, CDR1 is WSHSY and CDR2 is SAAADI. The J segment lost 0 bases and the V segment lost 3 bases, leaving 7 bases of the junction unmatched. The CDR3 consists of 16 residues. The CDR3 sequence: CASSDVGGRLNTEAFF. The CDR3 DNA reads TGCGCCAGCAGTGACGTAGGGGGCCGCCTGAACACTGAAGCTTTCTTT.

The chain has TRBV5-1 and TRBJ1-2; D is possibly TRBD1 (5 bases). CDR1 and CDR2 from the germline V gene are SGHRS and YFSETQ. This CDR3 is 14 amino acids long. V was trimmed by 0 bases and J by 8 bases, leaving 14 bases between them. The CDR3 nucleotides are TGCGCCAGCAGCTTGGACGGCCCAGGGAGAGGCTACACCTTC. Amino acids: CASSLDGPGRGYTF.